This T cell receptor beta chain was identified in a study of technical replicates of blood from a few donors. CDR1 is GTSNPN, CDR2 SVGIG, per germline (reference sequence). This CDR3 contains 14 residues. Deletions cut 5 bases from V and 0 bases from J, with 11 bases between. Here immunoSEQ multiplex PCR was the method, and the copy in TCRdb shows in-frame clones only, minus some. The repertoire holds 85,000 to 90,000 clones, 85% to 95% seen once, with 0.2% to 0.3% in the top ten. Sample: T cells isolated from PBMCs. This sequence joins TRBV30 and TRBJ1-5; no reliable D call. This TCR came from a human donor in good health. The CDR3 loop is CAWDRGRSNQPQHF. The CDR3 coding sequence is TGTGCCTGGGATCGCGGTCGTAGCAATCAGCCCCAGCATTTT.